Detailed here is one T cell receptor (beta chain). These data come from a study of OX40 agonist ivuxolimab in advanced cancers. TCRdb keeps only in-frame clones here, not all; method: immunoSEQ multiplex PCR. The sample carries about 110,000 clones, under 95% recorded once. The CDR3 totals 16 residues. Between the trimmed V and J ends, which lost 1 base and 11 bases, there was a span of 18 bases. The germline CDR1 and CDR2 sequences are LNHDA and SQIVND (reference sequence). Specimen: CD4+ or CD8+ T cells sorted from blood, collected in a trial of the OX40 agonist ivuxolimab. The TCR comes from an adult with an advanced solid tumor such as melanoma, head and neck, liver or kidney cancer. This chain links TRBV19 with TRBJ1-6, with D possibly being TRBD1 (5 bases). As DNA, the CDR3 is TGTGCCAGTAGTATAGGGACGGCAGAGGGGACGACACCCCTCCACTTT. Amino acids: CASSIGTAEGTTPLHF.